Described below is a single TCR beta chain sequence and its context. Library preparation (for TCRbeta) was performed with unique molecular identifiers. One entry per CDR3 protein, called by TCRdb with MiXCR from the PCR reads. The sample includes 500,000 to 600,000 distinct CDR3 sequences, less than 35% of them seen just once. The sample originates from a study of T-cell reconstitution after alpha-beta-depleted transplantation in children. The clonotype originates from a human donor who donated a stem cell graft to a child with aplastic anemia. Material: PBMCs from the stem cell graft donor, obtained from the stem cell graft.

The CDR3 DNA sequence: TGTGCCAGCAGCCGTAACCCCGGGACTGGTGGAGAGACCCAGTACTTC. Its translation is CASSRNPGTGGETQYF. The chain is built from TRBV4-2 and TRBJ2-5; possibly TRBD2 for D (6 bases). The CDR3 covers 16 residues. The V and J ends lost 4 bases and 4 bases respectively, with 19 bases between them. Germline V gene data show CDR1 as LGHNA and CDR2 as YNFKEQ.